The source of this T cell receptor beta chain is a study of regulatory dendritic cells for organ transplantation. General observations from the study: Considerable individual heterogeneity was seen in alloreactive memory CD8+ T cells. Regulatory dendritic cells appeared to expand memory CD8+ clones less than mature ones.

The repertoire was sequenced with immunoSEQ multiplex PCR; TCRdb's copy has only in-frame clones and lacks some. The sample records about 10,000 clones, about three fifths being singletons. The V segment lost 0 bases and the J segment 2 bases; nucleotides outside the gene matches: 3. This CDR3 has 16 amino acids. Per the germline V gene, CDR1 is LNHNV and CDR2 is YYDKDF (reference sequence). A few counts support this clone. No antigen is known for it. CFSE-labeled sorted T cells met regulatory or mature dendritic cells for 4 to 6 days. Memory T cells were CD45RO+, naive were CD45RA+, sorted by FACS. The chain is built from TRBV15 and TRBJ2-7; 11 positions match TRBD2. The sequenced sample consisted of naive CD4+ T cells from blood cultured with dendritic cells. Subset of the sample: CD45RA+ naive T cells. The sequence was collected from a human donor in good health. CDR3 in DNA: TGTGCCACCAGCAGAGATTATAGCGGGGGGGCCTACGAGCAGTACTTC. Translated, it gives CATSRDYSGGAYEQYF.